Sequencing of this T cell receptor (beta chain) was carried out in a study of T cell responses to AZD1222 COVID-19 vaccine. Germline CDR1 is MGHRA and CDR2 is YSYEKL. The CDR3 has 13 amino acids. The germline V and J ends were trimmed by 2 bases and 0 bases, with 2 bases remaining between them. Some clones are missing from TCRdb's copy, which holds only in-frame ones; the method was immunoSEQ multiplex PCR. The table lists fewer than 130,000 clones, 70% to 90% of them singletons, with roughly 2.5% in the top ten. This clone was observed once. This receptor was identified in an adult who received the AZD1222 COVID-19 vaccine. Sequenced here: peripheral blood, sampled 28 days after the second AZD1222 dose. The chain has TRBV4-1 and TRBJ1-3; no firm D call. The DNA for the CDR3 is TGCGCCAGCAGCCAAACCTCTGGAAACACCATATATTTT. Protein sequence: CASSQTSGNTIYF.